This T cell receptor beta chain was observed in a study of blood T cell repertoires in COVID-19. This CDR3 is built from 21 residues. The method was immunoSEQ multiplex PCR; TCRdb's version includes in-frame clones alone and lacks a portion of them. The sample has about 80,000 clones, under 80% seen once. The J gene is TRBJ1-6, the V gene TRBV21-1. TRBV21-1 is assigned pseudogene status. Sequenced material: peripheral blood. The sequence derives from a human donor in a cohort sampled during active COVID-19. As DNA, the CDR3 is TGTGCCAGCAGCTATACTCGCCCCGCTGTGGGGGGGAGCTCCTATAATTCACCCCTCCACTTT. Protein sequence: CASSYTRPAVGGSSYNSPLHF.